The 27 T cell receptor beta chains below come from one sample, sequenced in a study of monozygotic twins with inflammatory bowel disease. TCRdb reanalyzed the 5' RACE reads and collapses them to one entry per CDR3 protein, without DNA. This sample's table has approximately 390,000 distinct CDR3 sequences. Source material: blood. These receptors all stem from a human donor with ulcerative colitis or Crohn's disease, or a healthy co-twin of an affected twin (not recorded which).

The V and J genes are TRBV11-1 and TRBJ2-7; there is no DNA to check the TCRdb D call of TRBD2. Germline V CDR1 and CDR2: SGHAT, FQDESV (reference sequence). This CDR3 comprises 15 residues. The CDR3 sequence is CASSLVTNPRYEQYF.

The chain couples TRBV10-3 to TRBJ1-1. The germline CDR1 and CDR2 sequences are ENHRY and SYGVKD. The CDR3 is made up of 14 amino acids. Here the CDR3 reads CAISESKSPFEAFF.

CDR3 residues: CASSYPRMSSGGAGELFF. The chain has TRBV6-5 and TRBJ2-2; TCRdb reports TRBD2, a call that lacks DNA to check it against. CDR1 MNHEY and CDR2 SVGAGI come from the germline V gene. The CDR3 totals 18 residues.

The genes are TRBV3-1 and TRBJ2-2; TCRdb selects TRBD1, and the lack of DNA leaves this call unchecked. Germline assignment: CDR1 LGHDT and CDR2 YNNKEL (reference sequence). The CDR3 runs to 16 residues. CDR3 residues: CASSQMSQGNTGELFF.

This chain uses TRBV27 with TRBJ1-5. CDR3 size: 15 residues. Germline V gene lookup returns CDR1 MNHEY and CDR2 SMNVEV (reference sequence). The CDR3 loop reads CASSPRSRLNQPQHF.

The V gene is TRBV5-4, the J gene TRBJ2-3. CDR1 SGHNT and CDR2 YYREEE come from the germline V gene (reference sequence). CDR3 size: 12 residues. CDR3 region: CASSQPIGTQYF.

The chain employs TRBV4-2 and TRBJ1-2; TCRdb calls TRBD1, which cannot be checked without DNA. The CDR3 loop spans 14 amino acids. The germline V gene encodes CDR1 LGHNA and CDR2 YNFKEQ. The CDR3 loop is CASSQEDRGRGYTF.

J is TRBJ2-5 and V is TRBV10-2; TCRdb's D gene call, TRBD2, goes unchecked for lack of DNA. Germline CDR1 is WSHSY and CDR2 is SAAADI. This CDR3 is 17 amino acids long. This CDR3 reads CASSESPSGGPSGTQYF.

The chain recombines TRBV11-2 with TRBJ2-5; TCRdb selects TRBD2, and the lack of DNA leaves this call unchecked. CDR3 length: 18 residues. Per germline, CDR1 SGHAT and CDR2 FQNNGV. CDR3 sequence: CASSKKTGEGAYQETQYF.

The J gene is TRBJ1-5, the V gene TRBV6-5; TCRdb's D call of TRBD1 is untestable without DNA. CDR1 and CDR2 (germline): MNHEY, SVGAGI. There are 14 residues in the CDR3. CDR3 loop: CASSWTMGGQPQHF.

This rearrangement joins TRBV5-1 to TRBJ2-6; TCRdb's assignment of TRBD1 cannot be checked, as there is no DNA. Germline lookup yields CDR1 SGHRS and CDR2 YFSETQ. This CDR3 region has 17 residues. The CDR3 sequence: CASSHRRTGDGANVLTF.

The chain has TRBV5-1 and TRBJ2-7. This CDR3 region has 15 residues. Germline assignment: CDR1 SGHRS and CDR2 YFSETQ. The CDR3: CASSPDSLSSYEQYF.

This sequence joins TRBV28 and TRBJ2-1; TCRdb returns TRBD2, unconfirmable since there is no DNA. Germline CDR1 MDHEN, CDR2 SYDVKM. This CDR3 comprises 18 residues. CDR3 loop: CASRRIGDLGLDDNEQFF.

The CDR3 spells CSATDQPGQNYGYTF. The rearrangement uses TRBV20-1 and TRBJ1-2; TCRdb calls TRBD1, which cannot be checked without DNA. From germline, CDR1 is DFQATT and CDR2 SNEGSKA (reference sequence). The CDR3 consists of 15 residues.

The J gene is TRBJ2-7, the V gene TRBV12-3 or TRBV12-4; the D call from TCRdb, TRBD2, cannot be confirmed without DNA. The CDR3 runs 14 residues. CDR3 region: CASSPGLQLGEQYF.

V is TRBV30 and J is TRBJ1-3. Per the germline V gene, CDR1 is GTSNPN and CDR2 is SVGIG (reference sequence). The CDR3 has 14 amino acids. The CDR3 reads CAWGRRASGNTIYF.

The chain couples TRBV4-1 to TRBJ1-1; TCRdb calls TRBD1, which cannot be checked without DNA. Germline V lookup: CDR1 MGHRA, CDR2 YSYEKL. This CDR3 contains 15 residues. CDR3 residues: CASSQPTGTASEAFF.

This chain uses TRBV12-3 or TRBV12-4 with TRBJ1-5; TCRdb's D call, TRBD1, is unchecked because there is no DNA. The CDR3 extends over 13 amino acids. The chain's CDR3 is CASSLGDRQPQHF.

The rearrangement uses TRBV5-1 and TRBJ2-7. Germline values: CDR1 SGHRS, CDR2 YFSETQ. CDR3 length equals 12 residues. CDR3 residues: CASSSDRDRQYF.

J is TRBJ1-5 and V is TRBV2. Germline V lookup: CDR1 SNHLY, CDR2 FYNNEI. CDR3 length: 15 residues. The CDR3 sequence is CASSEDGGSNQPQHF.

This chain uses TRBV5-5 with TRBJ2-5. In germline, CDR1 is SGHKS, CDR2 YYEKEE (reference sequence). The CDR3 is 12 residues long. CDR3: CASSSIVETQYF.

The rearrangement links TRBV5-4 to TRBJ2-7; the TCRdb call, TRBD2, lacks DNA for checking. Germline CDR1 and CDR2: SGHNT and YYREEE (reference sequence). This CDR3 contains 16 residues. The CDR3 spells CASSFRFGGDSYEQYF.

This sequence joins TRBV15 and TRBJ2-3. The CDR3 runs to 11 residues. The germline V gene encodes CDR1 LNHNV and CDR2 YYDKDF (reference sequence). CDR3 loop: CATNRGHTQYF.

This chain joins TRBV20-1 and TRBJ2-7; TCRdb's assignment of TRBD1 cannot be checked, as there is no DNA. CDR1 and CDR2 from the germline V gene are DFQATT and SNEGSKA (reference sequence). The CDR3 has 12 residues. The CDR3 spells CSATDRVNEQYF.

The gene calls are TRBV12-3 or TRBV12-4 and TRBJ1-5. The CDR3 is 12 amino acids. The CDR3 sequence is CASSTFDQPQHF.

The J gene is TRBJ2-7, the V gene TRBV20-1; without DNA, the TCRdb call of TRBD1 cannot be checked. This CDR3 spans 12 amino acids. Germline-derived CDR1 and CDR2 are DFQATT and SNEGSKA (reference sequence). This chain's CDR3 is CSASGRGYEQYF.

The chain links TRBV20-1 to TRBJ1-5; TCRdb returns TRBD1, unconfirmable since there is no DNA. CDR3 size: 15 residues. Germline V lookup: CDR1 DFQATT, CDR2 SNEGSKA (reference sequence). The CDR3 loop reads CSATVARGIDQPQHF.